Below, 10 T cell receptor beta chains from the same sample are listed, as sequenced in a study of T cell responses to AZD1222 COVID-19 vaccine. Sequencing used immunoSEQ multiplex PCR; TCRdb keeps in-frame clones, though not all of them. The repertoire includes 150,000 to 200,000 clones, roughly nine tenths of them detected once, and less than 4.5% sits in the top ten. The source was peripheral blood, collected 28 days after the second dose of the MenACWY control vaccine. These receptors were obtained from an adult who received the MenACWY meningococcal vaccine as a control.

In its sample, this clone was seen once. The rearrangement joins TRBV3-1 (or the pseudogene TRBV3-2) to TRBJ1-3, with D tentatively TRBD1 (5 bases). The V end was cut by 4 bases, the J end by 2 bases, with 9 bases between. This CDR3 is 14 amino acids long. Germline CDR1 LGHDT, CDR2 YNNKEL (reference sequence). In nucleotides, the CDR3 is TGTGCCAGCAGCCGAGGGACTACTGGAAACACCATATATTTT. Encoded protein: CASSRGTTGNTIYF.

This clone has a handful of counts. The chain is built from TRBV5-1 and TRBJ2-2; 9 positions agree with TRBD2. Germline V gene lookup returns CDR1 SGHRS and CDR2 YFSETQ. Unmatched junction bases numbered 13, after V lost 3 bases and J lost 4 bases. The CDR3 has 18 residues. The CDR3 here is CASSSGTSLRLGTGELFF. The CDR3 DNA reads TGCGCCAGCAGCTCCGGGACTAGCCTCCGGCTGGGCACCGGGGAGCTGTTTTTT.

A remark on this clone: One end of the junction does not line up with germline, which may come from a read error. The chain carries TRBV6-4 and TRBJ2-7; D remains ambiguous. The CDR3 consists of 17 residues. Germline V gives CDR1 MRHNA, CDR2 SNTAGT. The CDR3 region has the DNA TGTGCCAGCAGTGACGGTACGAAGACGAAGGGTTCCTCCGAGCAGTACTTC. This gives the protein CASSDGTKTKGSSEQYF.

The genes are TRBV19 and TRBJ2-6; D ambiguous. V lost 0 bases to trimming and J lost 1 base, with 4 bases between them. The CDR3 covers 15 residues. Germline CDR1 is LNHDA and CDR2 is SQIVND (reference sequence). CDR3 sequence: CASSIDISGANVLTF. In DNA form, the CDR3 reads TGTGCCAGTAGTATAGACATATCTGGGGCCAACGTCCTGACTTTC.

The CDR3 spells CSVGLHEQFF. The DNA of the CDR3 is TGCAGCGTGGGGTTGCATGAGCAGTTCTTC. The V call is TRBV29-1, the J call TRBJ2-1; no clear D gene. This CDR3 contains 10 residues. The V gene lost 6 bases and the J gene lost 8 bases, with 8 bases spanning the gap. Germline V gives CDR1 SQVTM, CDR2 ANQGSEA.

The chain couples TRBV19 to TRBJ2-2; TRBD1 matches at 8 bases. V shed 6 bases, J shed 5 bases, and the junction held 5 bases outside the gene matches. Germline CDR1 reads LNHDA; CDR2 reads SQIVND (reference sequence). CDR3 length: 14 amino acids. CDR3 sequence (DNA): TGTGCCAGTAGCTCGGGACAGGAGACCGGGGAGCTGTTTTTT. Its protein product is CASSSGQETGELFF.

Here the CDR3 DNA reads TGTGCCAGCAGCCAGGGACAGGAAGTCAATCAGCCCCAGCATTTT. Residues: CASSQGQEVNQPQHF. The rearrangement uses TRBV4-2 and TRBJ1-5; 8 bases are a match to TRBD1. The ends lost 3 bases at V and 3 bases at J; junction bases unmatched: 4. Germline V gives CDR1 LGHNA, CDR2 YNFKEQ. The CDR3 runs 15 residues.

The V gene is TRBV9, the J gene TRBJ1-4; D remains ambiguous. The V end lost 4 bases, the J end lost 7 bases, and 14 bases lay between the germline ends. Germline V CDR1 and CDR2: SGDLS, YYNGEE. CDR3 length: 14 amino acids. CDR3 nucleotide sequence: TGTGCCAGCAGCTCCTGGTCGACGGCTGAAAAACTGTTTTTT. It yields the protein CASSSWSTAEKLFF.

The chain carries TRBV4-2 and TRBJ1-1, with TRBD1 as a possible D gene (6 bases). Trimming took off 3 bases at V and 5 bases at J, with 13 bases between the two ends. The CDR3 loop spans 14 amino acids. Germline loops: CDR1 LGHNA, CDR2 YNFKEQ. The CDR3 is CASSHRTGSTEAFF. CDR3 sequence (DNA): TGTGCCAGCAGCCACCGCACAGGGTCAACTGAAGCTTTCTTT.

The CDR3 coding sequence is TGTGCCAGCAGCTTCCAGGGGGAGAGAGAGACCCAGTACTTC. Translated, it gives CASSFQGERETQYF. The genes are TRBV5-5 and TRBJ2-5; the match to TRBD1 covers 7 bases. V lost 2 bases and J lost 4; bases outside the gene matches: 5. Germline values: CDR1 SGHKS, CDR2 YYEKEE (reference sequence). The CDR3 has 14 residues.